These 25 T cell receptor beta chains originate from one sample sequenced in a study of T cell responses to AZD1222 COVID-19 vaccine. Here immunoSEQ multiplex PCR was the method, and the copy in TCRdb shows in-frame clones only, minus some. The repertoire has 200,000 to 250,000 clones, roughly 94% of them found once; the top ten carry approximately 1.5%. Sequenced here: peripheral blood, sampled 28 days after the second dose of the MenACWY control vaccine. The receptors come from an adult who received the MenACWY meningococcal vaccine as a control.

The chain employs TRBV3-1 (or the pseudogene TRBV3-2) and TRBJ2-3; D ambiguous. The germline V and J ends were trimmed by 1 base and 2 bases, with 10 bases remaining between them. Germline lookup yields CDR1 LGHDT and CDR2 YNNKEL (reference sequence). The CDR3 sequence is 15 residues long. The CDR3 nucleotides are TGTGCCAGCAGCCAAGTGGCCGGGTTCACAGATACGCAGTATTTT. Its translation is CASSQVAGFTDTQYF.

This clone was counted once. The chain is built from TRBV19 and TRBJ2-3, with 8 nucleotides matching TRBD1. V lost 8 bases to trimming and J lost 0 bases; unmatched junction nucleotides: 4. CDR1 is LNHDA and CDR2 is SQIVND in the germline V gene (reference sequence). The CDR3 totals 14 residues. CDR3 DNA: TGTGCCAGTTCAAGGACAGGGAGCACAGATACGCAGTATTTT. This codes for CASSRTGSTDTQYF.

The rearrangement links TRBV29-1 to TRBJ2-1; tentatively, D is TRBD2 (6 bases). V lost 6 bases, J lost 0 bases, and 12 bases lay in between. In germline, CDR1 is SQVTM, CDR2 ANQGSEA. This CDR3 comprises 14 residues. In DNA, the CDR3 is TGCAGCGTCGGGGGAGCCGGCTCCTACAATGAGCAGTTCTTC. As protein: CSVGGAGSYNEQFF.

Only one count was recorded for this clone. V is TRBV5-5 and J is TRBJ2-2; D call uncertain. This CDR3 comprises 14 residues. Trimming shortened V by 2 bases and J by 3 bases, and 8 bases separated the two germline ends. Germline CDR1 SGHKS, CDR2 YYEKEE (reference sequence). CDR3 amino acids: CASSFRHDTGELFF. CDR3 nucleotides: TGTGCCAGCAGCTTCCGGCACGACACCGGGGAGCTGTTTTTT. The full variable domain, completed using reference TRBV5-5 and TRBJ2-2, is DAGVTQSPTHLIKTRGQQVTLRCSPISGHKSVSWYQQVLGQGPQFIFQYYEKEERGRGNFPDRFSARQFPNYSSELNVNALLLGDSALYLCASSFRHDTGELFFGEGSRLTVL.

The chain employs TRBV24-1 and TRBJ2-1; no clear D gene. Deletions cut 7 bases from V and 3 bases from J, with 24 bases between. Germline CDR1 is KGHDR and CDR2 is SFDVKD. The length of the CDR3 is 18 residues. CDR3 amino acids: CATSNLGAGSAHYNEQFF. CDR3 in DNA: TGTGCCACCAGCAACCTGGGCGCAGGATCAGCCCACTACAATGAGCAGTTCTTC.

V usage is TRBV5-1 and J usage is TRBJ2-5; TRBD1 agrees at 7 bases. The CDR3 is made up of 14 amino acids. CDR1 SGHRS and CDR2 YFSETQ come from the germline V gene. V lost 4 bases to trimming and J lost 7 bases; unmatched junction nucleotides: 10. The CDR3 reads CASSARTGDGTQYF. The CDR3 DNA is TGCGCCAGCAGCGCAAGGACAGGCGACGGGACCCAGTACTTC.

This clone occurred once. The chain is built from TRBV28 and TRBJ1-2; D gene uncertain. CDR3 size: 13 residues. Trimming shortened V by 7 bases and J by 2 bases, and 11 bases separated the two germline ends. Germline CDR1 reads MDHEN; CDR2 reads SYDVKM. CDR3 in DNA: TGTGCCAGCAACCGTGACTCCAACTATGGCTACACCTTC. Its translation is CASNRDSNYGYTF.

To note about this clone: In the same sample, other DNA sequences code for this CDR3. The CDR3 nucleotides are TGCGCCAGCAGCGGGACAGGGGGAAACAATGAGCAGTTCTTC. This sequence encodes CASSGTGGNNEQFF. The chain uses TRBV5-1 and TRBJ2-1, with 11 positions matching TRBD1. From germline, CDR1 is SGHRS and CDR2 YFSETQ. V shed 4 bases and J 5 bases; nucleotides not matched to a gene: 2. There are 14 residues in the CDR3.

The rearrangement uses TRBV7-3 and TRBJ2-1; 12 positions agree with TRBD2. The germline V gene has CDR1 SGHTA and CDR2 FQGTGA. The J segment lost 7 bases and the V segment lost 3 bases, leaving 1 base of the junction unmatched. The CDR3 spans 14 residues. CDR3 in DNA: TGTGCCAGCAGCTTCGGGACTAGCGGGAATGAGCAGTTCTTC. Translation gives CASSFGTSGNEQFF.

The chain carries TRBV29-1 and TRBJ2-5, with 13 bases matching TRBD2. Germline V lookup: CDR1 SQVTM, CDR2 ANQGSEA. The CDR3 sequence is 13 residues long. CDR3 DNA: TGCGCAGGACTAGCGGGAGTCCCGGAGACCCAGTACTTC. It is translated as CAGLAGVPETQYF.

The rearrangement joins TRBV6-1 to TRBJ1-4, with D perhaps matching TRBD1 (6 bases). V dropped 1 base and J dropped 0 bases, with 9 bases sitting between them. The germline V gene has CDR1 MNHNS and CDR2 SASEGT. The CDR3 length is 16 residues. The CDR3 region has the DNA TGTGCCAGCAGTGAAGGGGGGGCACCAACTAATGAAAAACTGTTTTTT. It encodes CASSEGGAPTNEKLFF.

This chain connects TRBV7-9 to TRBJ1-1; perhaps TRBD1 as D (6 bases). V lost 5 bases and J 1 base, leaving 17 bases between the germline ends. The germline V gene has CDR1 SEHNR and CDR2 FQNEAQ (reference sequence). The CDR3 is 16 amino acids. In nucleotides, the CDR3 is TGTGCCAGCAGCCCCCGGGGGGGGGCCGGGAACACTGAAGCTTTCTTT. This encodes CASSPRGGAGNTEAFF.

Regarding this clone: Relative to the germline gene, one junction end is altered; a read error may explain this. This sequence joins TRBV20-1 and TRBJ1-2; 8 bases match TRBD1. From germline, CDR1 is DFQATT and CDR2 SNEGSKA (reference sequence). There are 11 residues in the CDR3. The CDR3 loop is CSARGQGSYTF. CDR3 DNA sequence: TGCAGTGCCAGAGGACAGGGTAGCTACACCTTC.

V gene TRBV4-3 combines with J gene TRBJ1-3; D is undetermined. The V gene's germline CDR1 is LGHNA and CDR2 YSLEER. Trimming pared 0 bases from V and 0 bases from J, leaving 12 bases between. CDR3 length: 17 residues. The CDR3 is CASSQDRGASSGNTIYF. CDR3 coding DNA: TGCGCCAGCAGCCAAGATCGGGGAGCCAGCTCTGGAAACACCATATATTTT.

This clone was observed once. The gene calls are TRBV9 and TRBJ2-1, with 9 bases lining up with TRBD1. Per the germline V gene, CDR1 is SGDLS and CDR2 is YYNGEE. The CDR3 is 17 amino acids. Trimming cost V 4 bases and J 3 bases; bases outside gene matches: 11. Here the CDR3 DNA reads TGTGCCAGCAGCCATATACGGACAGGGGAGGGCTACAATGAGCAGTTCTTC. Protein sequence: CASSHIRTGEGYNEQFF. Supplemented by reference TRBV9 and TRBJ2-1, the full variable domain reads DSGVTQTPKHLITATGQRVTLRCSPRSGDLSVYWYQQSLDQGLQFLIQYYNGEERAKGNILERFSAQQFPDLHSELNLSSLELGDSALYFCASSHIRTGEGYNEQFFGPGTRLTVL.

Comments on this clone: Distinct nucleotide sequences in the sample also encode this CDR3. V is TRBV28 and J is TRBJ1-1, with TRBD1 as a possible D gene (6 bases). V was pared by 2 bases and J by 5 bases, with 6 bases between. The CDR3 is made up of 12 amino acids. Germline V gene lookup returns CDR1 MDHEN and CDR2 SYDVKM. CDR3 sequence reads: CASSLQGTEAFF. The CDR3 bases are TGTGCCAGCAGTTTACAGGGGACTGAAGCTTTCTTT.

The V and J genes are TRBV28 and TRBJ2-2; D not certain. CDR1 and CDR2 from the germline V gene are MDHEN and SYDVKM. The CDR3 has 15 amino acids. The V end was cut by 3 bases, the J end by 0 bases, with 8 bases between. In DNA form, the CDR3 reads TGTGCCAGCAGTTTCCGCACTTCGAACACCGGGGAGCTGTTTTTT. Translation: CASSFRTSNTGELFF.

This rearrangement joins TRBV28 to TRBJ2-2; D is ambiguous. V was shortened by 5 bases and J by 4 bases, with 5 bases between the two germline ends. The CDR3 consists of 12 residues. The V gene's germline CDR1 is MDHEN and CDR2 SYDVKM. The CDR3 sequence is CASSDPTGELFF. The CDR3 coding sequence is TGTGCCAGCAGTGATCCCACCGGGGAGCTGTTTTTT.

CDR3 in amino acids: CASSAGGPGYEQYF. CDR3 nucleotides: TGTGCCAGCAGTGCGGGAGGGCCGGGCTACGAGCAGTACTTC. The V call is TRBV27, the J call TRBJ2-7; 9 bases are a match to TRBD2. Germline V lookup: CDR1 MNHEY, CDR2 SMNVEV (reference sequence). Trimming at V came to 5 bases and at J to 3 bases, leaving 5 bases not matched to a gene. The CDR3 consists of 14 residues.

The genes are TRBV19 and TRBJ2-1; no clear D gene. Germline-derived CDR1 and CDR2 are LNHDA and SQIVND (reference sequence). CDR3 length equals 12 residues. V lost 7 bases to trimming and J lost 7 bases, with 11 bases between them. For the CDR3, the DNA is TGTGCCAGTACCACGCTAGGAAATGAGCAGTTCTTC. This encodes CASTTLGNEQFF.

This chain links TRBV2 with TRBJ1-1; D not certain. Per the germline V gene, CDR1 is SNHLY and CDR2 is FYNNEI. The CDR3 extends over 13 amino acids. Trimming shortened V by 4 bases and J by 0 bases, and 6 bases separated the two germline ends. The CDR3 DNA reads TGTGCCAGCAGTGCCAGCTTGAACACTGAAGCTTTCTTT. Encoded protein: CASSASLNTEAFF.

V gene TRBV4-1 combines with J gene TRBJ1-1, with TRBD1 matching 8 bases. Germline assignment: CDR1 MGHRA and CDR2 YSYEKL. The CDR3 covers 16 residues. Losses at the gene ends were 4 bases for V and 6 bases for J; bases not matched to a gene: 13. CDR3 loop: CASSRDPTGVVAEAFF. The CDR3, as DNA: TGCGCCAGCAGCCGAGACCCGACAGGGGTAGTCGCTGAAGCTTTCTTT.

The chain recombines TRBV12-3 or TRBV12-4 with TRBJ2-7; D call uncertain. The CDR3 has 12 residues. The V and J ends lost 6 bases and 2 bases respectively, with 8 bases between them. CDR3 in amino acids: CASSLTAYEQYF. For the CDR3, the DNA is TGTGCCAGCAGCTTAACAGCCTACGAGCAGTACTTC.

The rearrangement joins TRBV3-1 (or the pseudogene TRBV3-2) to TRBJ2-1, with 9 bases fitting TRBD1. The CDR3 spans 16 residues. Germline V CDR1 and CDR2: LGHDT, YNNKEL (reference sequence). V trimming: 4 bases; J trimming: 7 bases; junction bases outside the gene matches: 11. CDR3 residues: CASSPTLRTGDNEQFF. For the CDR3, the DNA is TGTGCCAGCAGCCCGACTCTTCGGACAGGGGATAATGAGCAGTTCTTC.

The V call is TRBV5-1, the J call TRBJ1-3; no clear D. With 4 bases removed from V and 1 base from J, the gap between germline ends came to 9 bases. The germline gives CDR1 SGHRS, CDR2 YFSETQ. This CDR3 has 14 residues. The CDR3 here is CASSEGGSGNTIYF. CDR3 coding DNA: TGCGCCAGCAGCGAGGGAGGTTCTGGAAACACCATATATTTT.